A single sample gave rise to the 14 T cell receptor beta chains below, sequenced in a study of blood T cell repertoires in COVID-19. The table came from immunoSEQ multiplex PCR; TCRdb's copy has only in-frame clones and leaves some out. The table lists 200,000 to 250,000 clones, about 82% of them singletons. What was sequenced was peripheral blood. The receptors shown here come from a woman in her 70s with COVID-19, enrolled during active disease.

The chain carries TRBV30 and TRBJ1-3; 10 positions match TRBD1. The V gene end was trimmed by 3 bases and the J gene end by 0 bases; junction bases not matched to a gene: 8. The germline V gene encodes CDR1 GTSNPN and CDR2 SVGIG (reference sequence). The CDR3 totals 17 residues. The CDR3 here is CAWRSGQGISSGNTIYF. The CDR3 DNA is TGTGCCTGGAGGTCGGGACAGGGGATCTCCTCTGGAAACACCATATATTTT.

This clone came up a few times. The chain has TRBV11-1 and TRBJ2-5; D is ambiguous. Per the germline V gene, CDR1 is SGHAT and CDR2 is FQDESV (reference sequence). V was cut by 1 base and J by 7 bases, with 10 bases left in between. The CDR3 runs 13 residues. CDR3 DNA: TGTGCCAGCAGCTTAGGCTACGGCGGGACCCAGTACTTC. This gives the protein CASSLGYGGTQYF. Filled out from reference TRBV11-1 and TRBJ2-5, the complete variable domain reads EAEVAQSPRYKITEKSQAVAFWCDPISGHATLYWYRQILGQGPELLVQFQDESVVDDSQLPKDRFSAERLKGVDSTLKIQPAELGDSAMYLCASSLGYGGTQYFGPGTRLLVL.

The chain uses TRBV7-9 and TRBJ1-1; TRBD1 is a possible D gene (6 bases). The V gene's germline CDR1 is SEHNR and CDR2 FQNEAQ (reference sequence). Between the trimmed V and J ends, which lost 5 bases and 0 bases, there was a span of 13 bases. The CDR3 length is 15 residues. As DNA, the CDR3 is TGTGCCAGCAGCAGATCAGGGGCCCTGAACACTGAAGCTTTCTTT. Residues: CASSRSGALNTEAFF.

This clone was counted only a few times. V usage is TRBV12-3 or TRBV12-4 and J usage is TRBJ1-1, with D possibly TRBD1 on 5 matching bases. This CDR3 comprises 13 residues. Trimming stripped 1 base from V and 7 bases from J, with 10 bases between. CDR3 protein: CASSLVQGVEAFF. In nucleotides, the CDR3 is TGTGCCAGCAGTTTAGTACAAGGGGTTGAAGCTTTCTTT.

Details on this clone: Germline and junction disagree at one end, which may indicate a read error. The V and J genes are TRBV7-7 and TRBJ2-1; no reliable D call. CDR3 size: 15 residues. Germline CDR1 reads SSHAT; CDR2 reads FNYEAQ (reference sequence). The CDR3: CASSPHPSSGNEQFF. The CDR3 nucleotides read TGTGCTAGCAGCCCCCATCCCTCTTCGGGCAATGAGCAGTTCTTC.

The chain has TRBV19 and TRBJ2-3; tentative D call: TRBD1 (5 bases). Germline V gene data show CDR1 as LNHDA and CDR2 as SQIVND (reference sequence). The CDR3 contains 15 residues. Trimming took off 3 bases at V and 3 bases at J, with 13 bases between the two ends. CDR3 nucleotide sequence: TGTGCCAGTAGTATTTCCCAGGGAAGGACAGATACGCAGTATTTT. Translation: CASSISQGRTDTQYF.

The chain joins TRBV6-5 to TRBJ1-5; the D gene is possibly TRBD1 (5 bases). V lost 7 bases to trimming and J lost 6 bases, with 10 bases between them. The CDR3 contains 12 residues. Per germline, CDR1 MNHEY and CDR2 SVGAGI. The CDR3 DNA follows: TGTGCCAGCACCAGGGTTTCTCAGCCCCAGCATTTT. It translates to CASTRVSQPQHF.

The J gene is TRBJ1-5, the V gene TRBV19; 11 bases match TRBD1. The V gene's germline CDR1 is LNHDA and CDR2 SQIVND (reference sequence). The CDR3 is made up of 16 amino acids. After removal of 7 bases from V and 0 bases from J, the junction contained 5 bases not matched to a gene. The CDR3 sequence: CASKSGTGGSNQPQHF. Here the CDR3 DNA reads TGTGCCAGTAAATCTGGGACAGGGGGTAGCAATCAGCCCCAGCATTTT.

This chain uses TRBV19 with TRBJ1-1; no firm D call. The CDR3 contains 11 residues. The germline V gene has CDR1 LNHDA and CDR2 SQIVND (reference sequence). The V and J ends lost 4 bases and 3 bases respectively, with 3 bases between them. CDR3 nucleotide sequence: TGTGCCAGTAGTACCTACACTGAAGCTTTCTTT. Translating gives CASSTYTEAFF.

The gene calls are TRBV20-1 and TRBJ1-2; 7 positions agree with TRBD1. The CDR3 is 13 residues long. Germline V gene sequence: CDR1 DFQATT, CDR2 SNEGSKA (reference sequence). After removal of 3 bases from V and 6 bases from J, the junction contained 7 bases not matched to a gene. The CDR3 DNA sequence: TGCAGTGCTAGTCCACAGGGGAGGAATGGCTACACCTTC. Encoded protein: CSASPQGRNGYTF.

The gene calls are TRBV2 and TRBJ1-6; TRBD1 aligns across 9 bases. The CDR3 length is 15 residues. The V segment lost 5 bases and the J segment 10 bases; nucleotides outside the gene matches: 9. Germline assignment: CDR1 SNHLY and CDR2 FYNNEI. Here the CDR3 DNA reads TGTGCCAGCAGTCTCGGGACAGGGATTCAGTCACCCCTCCACTTT. This translates into CASSLGTGIQSPLHF.

V gene TRBV15 combines with J gene TRBJ2-7; 9 bases match TRBD2. The CDR3 totals 15 residues. The V and J ends lost 3 bases and 0 bases, in that order; junction bases with no gene match: 3. In germline, CDR1 is LNHNV, CDR2 YYDKDF (reference sequence). The DNA of the CDR3 is TGTGCCACCAGCAGGCGGGGGGGTGCCTCCTACGAGCAGTACTTC. Protein: CATSRRGGASYEQYF.

The CDR3 coding sequence is TGCGCCAGCAGCCGGACAGGGGGCACCGGGGAGCTGTTTTTT. Residues: CASSRTGGTGELFF. This chain links TRBV5-1 with TRBJ2-2; 10 bases map to TRBD1. Germline lookup yields CDR1 SGHRS and CDR2 YFSETQ. This CDR3 has 14 amino acids. With V trimmed by 4 bases and J by 4 bases, 1 base remained unmatched.

CDR3 in DNA: TGTGCCAGCAGCCCGACAGGGGTTAACACCGGGGAGCTGTTTTTT. This translates into CASSPTGVNTGELFF. The chain joins TRBV6-5 to TRBJ2-2, with TRBD1 identical over 8 bases. The germline gives CDR1 MNHEY, CDR2 SVGAGI. CDR3 length: 15 amino acids. J was trimmed by 2 bases and V by 6 bases; bases with no gene match: 5.